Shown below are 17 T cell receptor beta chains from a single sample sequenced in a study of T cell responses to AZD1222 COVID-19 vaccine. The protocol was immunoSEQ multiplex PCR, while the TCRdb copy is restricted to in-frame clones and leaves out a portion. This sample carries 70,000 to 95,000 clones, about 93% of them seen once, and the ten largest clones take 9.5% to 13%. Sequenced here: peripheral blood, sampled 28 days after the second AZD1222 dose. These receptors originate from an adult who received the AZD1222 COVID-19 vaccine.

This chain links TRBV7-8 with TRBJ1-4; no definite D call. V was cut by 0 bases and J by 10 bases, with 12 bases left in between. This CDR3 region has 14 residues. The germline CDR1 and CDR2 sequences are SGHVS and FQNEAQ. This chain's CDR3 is CASSLAALGGKLFF. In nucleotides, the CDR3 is TGTGCCAGCAGCTTAGCCGCCCTAGGAGGAAAACTGTTTTTT.

Here the CDR3 reads CASKETGNYGYTF. The CDR3 nucleotides read TGTGCCAGTAAGGAAACAGGCAACTATGGCTACACCTTC. The chain combines TRBV19 with TRBJ1-2; maybe TRBD1 (5 bases). Germline V gene data show CDR1 as LNHDA and CDR2 as SQIVND (reference sequence). The ends were cut back, 7 bases at V and 2 bases at J, with 11 bases in the middle. This CDR3 has 13 amino acids.

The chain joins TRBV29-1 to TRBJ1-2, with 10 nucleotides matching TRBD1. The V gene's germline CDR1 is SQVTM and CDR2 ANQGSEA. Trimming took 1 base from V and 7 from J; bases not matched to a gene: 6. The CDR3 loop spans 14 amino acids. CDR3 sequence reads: CSVEGTGGSSGYTF. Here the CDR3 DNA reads TGCAGCGTTGAAGGGACAGGGGGTAGTAGTGGCTACACCTTC. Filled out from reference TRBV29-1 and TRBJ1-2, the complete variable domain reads SAVISQKPSRDICQRGTSLTIQCQVDSQVTMMFWYRQQPGQSLTLIATANQGSEATYESGFVIDKFPISRPNLTFSTLTVSNMSPEDSSIYLCSVEGTGGSSGYTFGSGTRLTVV.

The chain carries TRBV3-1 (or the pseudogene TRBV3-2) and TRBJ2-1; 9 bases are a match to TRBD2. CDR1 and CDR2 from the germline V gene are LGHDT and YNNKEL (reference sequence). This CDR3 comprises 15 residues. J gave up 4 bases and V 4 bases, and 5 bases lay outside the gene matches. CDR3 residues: CASSPRLAVYNEQFF. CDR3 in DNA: TGTGCCAGCAGCCCTCGACTAGCGGTTTACAATGAGCAGTTCTTC.

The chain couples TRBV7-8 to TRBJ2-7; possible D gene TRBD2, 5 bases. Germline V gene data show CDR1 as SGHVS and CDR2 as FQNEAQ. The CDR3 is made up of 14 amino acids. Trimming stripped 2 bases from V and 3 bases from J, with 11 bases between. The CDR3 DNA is TGTGCCAGCAGCTTAAGAGACTACTTCTACGAGCAGTACTTC. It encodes CASSLRDYFYEQYF.

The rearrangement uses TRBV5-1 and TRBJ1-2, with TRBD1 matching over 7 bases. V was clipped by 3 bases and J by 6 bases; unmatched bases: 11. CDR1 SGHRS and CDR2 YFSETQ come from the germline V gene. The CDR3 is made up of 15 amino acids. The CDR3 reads CASSSIGGVGDGYTF. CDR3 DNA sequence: TGCGCCAGCAGCTCTATAGGGGGCGTCGGAGATGGCTACACCTTC.

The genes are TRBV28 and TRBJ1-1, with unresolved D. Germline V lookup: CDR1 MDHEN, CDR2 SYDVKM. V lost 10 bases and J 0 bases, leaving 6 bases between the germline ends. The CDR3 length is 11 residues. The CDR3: CATVMNTEAFF. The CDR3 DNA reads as TGTGCCACAGTGATGAACACTGAAGCTTTCTTT.

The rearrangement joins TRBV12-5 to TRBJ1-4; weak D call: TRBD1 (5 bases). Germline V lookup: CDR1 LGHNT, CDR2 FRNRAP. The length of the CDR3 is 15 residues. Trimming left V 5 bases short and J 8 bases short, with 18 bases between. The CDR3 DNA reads TGTGCTAGTGGTCCACTCAAGGGCCCAGGGGAAAAACTGTTTTTT. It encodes CASGPLKGPGEKLFF.

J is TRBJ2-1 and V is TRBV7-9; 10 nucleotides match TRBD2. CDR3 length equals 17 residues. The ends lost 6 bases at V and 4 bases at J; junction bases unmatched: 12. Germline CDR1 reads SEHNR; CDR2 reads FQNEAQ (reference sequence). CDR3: CASRATSTSGTYNEQFF. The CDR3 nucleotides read TGTGCCAGCAGGGCTACCTCAACTAGCGGGACTTACAATGAGCAGTTCTTC. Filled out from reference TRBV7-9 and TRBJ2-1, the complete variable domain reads DTGVSQNPRHKITKRGQNVTFRCDPISEHNRLYWYRQTLGQGPEFLTYFQNEAQLEKSRLLSDRFSAERPKGSFSTLEIQRTEQGDSAMYLCASRATSTSGTYNEQFFGPGTRLTVL.

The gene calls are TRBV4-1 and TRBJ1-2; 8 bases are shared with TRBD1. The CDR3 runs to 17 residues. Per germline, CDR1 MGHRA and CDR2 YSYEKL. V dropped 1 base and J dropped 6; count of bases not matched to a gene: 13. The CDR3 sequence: CASSQGLRGRGRDGYTF. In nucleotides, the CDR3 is TGCGCCAGCAGCCAAGGACTGAGGGGCAGGGGGCGAGATGGCTACACCTTC.

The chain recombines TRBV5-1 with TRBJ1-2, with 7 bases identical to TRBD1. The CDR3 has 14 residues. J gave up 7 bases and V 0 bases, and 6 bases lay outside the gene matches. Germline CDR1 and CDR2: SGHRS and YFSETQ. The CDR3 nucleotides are TGCGCCAGCAGCTTGGCCGAGGGGGCGGGTGGCTACACCTTC. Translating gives CASSLAEGAGGYTF.

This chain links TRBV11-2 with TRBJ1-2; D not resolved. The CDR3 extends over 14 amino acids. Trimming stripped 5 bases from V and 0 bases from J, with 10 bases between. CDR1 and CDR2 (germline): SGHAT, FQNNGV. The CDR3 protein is CASSPLQTNYGYTF. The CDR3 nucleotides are TGTGCCAGCAGCCCCCTACAGACTAACTATGGCTACACCTTC.

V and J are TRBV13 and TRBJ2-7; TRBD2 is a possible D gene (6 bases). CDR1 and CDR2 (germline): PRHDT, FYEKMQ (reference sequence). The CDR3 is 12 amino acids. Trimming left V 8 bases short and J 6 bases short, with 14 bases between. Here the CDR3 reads CASSTGRLEQYF. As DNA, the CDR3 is TGTGCCAGCTCCACGGGGAGGCTCGAGCAGTACTTC.

The CDR3 loop is CASRYNSGAFF. CDR3 in DNA: TGTGCCAGCAGATACAACAGTGGGGCTTTCTTT. The rearrangement uses TRBV2 and TRBJ1-1; D gene uncertain. Germline assignment: CDR1 SNHLY and CDR2 FYNNEI. Deletions cut 6 bases from V and 11 bases from J, with 13 bases between. The CDR3 runs 11 residues.

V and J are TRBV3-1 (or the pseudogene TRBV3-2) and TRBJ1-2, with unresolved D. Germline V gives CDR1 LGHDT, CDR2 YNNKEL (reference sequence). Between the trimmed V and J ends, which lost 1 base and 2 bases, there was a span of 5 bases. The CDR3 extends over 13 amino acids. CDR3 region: CASSQGLNYGYTF. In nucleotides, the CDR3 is TGTGCCAGCAGCCAAGGATTGAACTATGGCTACACCTTC.

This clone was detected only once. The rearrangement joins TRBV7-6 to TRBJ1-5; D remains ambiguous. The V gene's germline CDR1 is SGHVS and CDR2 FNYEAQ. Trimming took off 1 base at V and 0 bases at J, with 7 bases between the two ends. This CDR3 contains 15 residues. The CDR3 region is CASSLGGDSNQPQHF. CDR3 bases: TGTGCCAGCAGCTTAGGGGGAGATAGCAATCAGCCCCAGCATTTT.

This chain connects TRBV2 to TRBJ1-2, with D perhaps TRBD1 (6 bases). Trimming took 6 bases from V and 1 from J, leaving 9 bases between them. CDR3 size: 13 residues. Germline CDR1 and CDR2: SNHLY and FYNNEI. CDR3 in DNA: TGTGCCAGCAGCAGGGACATTAACTATGGCTACACCTTC. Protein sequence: CASSRDINYGYTF.